This is a list of T cell receptor beta chains from one sample in a study of response to subunit inactivated influenza vaccine. In TCRdb, the RT-PCR reads were re-called with MiXCR into one record per CDR3 protein. Here the sample spans about 540,000 distinct CDR3 sequences, around 15% being singletons. Sequences were derived from PBMCs from blood, sampled about 12 days after vaccination. The receptors were sampled from a man between 50 and 59 years old who received an inactivated influenza vaccine. CDR3s include the opening cysteine and the closing phenylalanine or tryptophan. D genes are given only for firm matches. Size tells how often a clone was seen (once, few, many) or the class of an expanded clone, and some rows leave it out.

j_gene,d_gene,abundance,v_gene,CDR3nt,CDR3aa
TRBJ1-3,NA,NA,TRBV6-6,TGTGCCGGACGGAACTCTGGAAACACCATATATTTT,CAGRNSGNTIYF
TRBJ2-3,NA,few,TRBV20-1,TGCAGTGCTCACGGCCTCCACACAGATACGCAGTATTTT,CSAHGLHTDTQYF
TRBJ2-7,TRBD2,NA,TRBV25-1,TGTGCCAGCACGGGACTAGGTCTAGGTGAGCAGTACTTC,CASTGLGLGEQYF
TRBJ1-1,NA,many,TRBV20-1,TGCAGTCCGCGTGGCAGGGGGAACACTGAAGCTTTCTTT,CSPRGRGNTEAFF
TRBJ1-6,NA,NA,TRBV25-1,TGTGCCAGCAGTGAGGACGGGGTTTTGGATTCACCCCTCCACTTT,CASSEDGVLDSPLHF
TRBJ2-5,NA,many,TRBV20-1,TGCAGTGCTAGTCATGCTGTCCAAGAGACCCAGTACTTC,CSASHAVQETQYF
TRBJ1-1,NA,many,TRBV5-1,TGCGCCAGCAGCCCGGCGGGAGCGGGGAACACTGAAGCTTTCTTT,CASSPAGAGNTEAFF
TRBJ2-1,NA,NA,TRBV27,TGTGCCAGCAGTACCCCCCGACCCTGGATTCAAGGGAATGAGCAGTTCTTC,CASSTPRPWIQGNEQFF
TRBJ2-1,TRBD2,few,TRBV27,TGTGCCAGCAGTTTCCGGACTAGCGGGAATGAGCAGTTCTTC,CASSFRTSGNEQFF
TRBJ2-3,NA,NA,TRBV12-3/TRBV12-4,TGTGCCAGCATAACGGGAGCCATCACAGATACGCAGTATTTT,CASITGAITDTQYF
TRBJ2-1,TRBD2,few,TRBV11-2,TGTGCCAGCAGCCCAGGACTAGCGGGAGTATACGAGCAGTTCTTC,CASSPGLAGVYEQFF
TRBJ2-2,NA,few,TRBV27,TGTGCCAGCAAACGTTCCGGACGGCGATCCATCGGGGAGCTGTTTTTT,CASKRSGRRSIGELFF
TRBJ2-1,NA,few,TRBV28,TGTGCCAGCAGCGGTCCCCACTACAATGAGCAGTTCTTC,CASSGPHYNEQFF
TRBJ2-5,NA,NA,TRBV4-2,TGTGCCAGCAGCCCGTATCCGGGGCGGGGAGAGACCCAGTACTTC,CASSPYPGRGETQYF
TRBJ1-1,TRBD1,NA,TRBV5-1,TGCGCCAGCAGCCTAGAAGGACAGGGGAGCACTGAAGCTTTCTTT,CASSLEGQGSTEAFF
TRBJ2-5,TRBD2,NA,TRBV12-3/TRBV12-4,TGTGCCAGCAGTGGGACTAGCGGAGGGACCCAGTACTTC,CASSGTSGGTQYF
TRBJ2-1,NA,NA,TRBV7-9,TGTGCCAGCAGCTTAAGGCCCTGGGGTGAGCAGTTCTTC,CASSLRPWGEQFF
TRBJ2-3,NA,many,TRBV4-3,TGCGCCAGCAGCCCGGACAGCAGCACAGATACGCAGTATTTT,CASSPDSSTDTQYF
TRBJ1-1,NA,few,TRBV5-1,TGCGCCAGCAGCCTAAGGACGGACTGGAACACTGAAGCTTTCTTT,CASSLRTDWNTEAFF
TRBJ2-1,TRBD1,NA,TRBV7-6,TGTGCCAGCAGCTTCCGGGACAGGGTCTACAATGAGCAGTTCTTC,CASSFRDRVYNEQFF
TRBJ2-7,NA,NA,TRBV24-1,TGTGCCACCAGTGATCCTAGGAGCTCCTACGAGCAGTACTTC,CATSDPRSSYEQYF
TRBJ2-5,TRBD2,NA,TRBV7-7,TGTGCTAGCAGCCAGGGACTAGCGGGGGGACAAGAGACCCAGTACTTC,CASSQGLAGGQETQYF
TRBJ2-1,NA,NA,TRBV7-3,TGTGCCAGCAGCTTAATGGGGGTAGGCGATGAGCAGTTCTTC,CASSLMGVGDEQFF
TRBJ1-4,NA,few,TRBV12-3/TRBV12-4,TGTGCCAGCAGTTTTGAGGGGCTCTGGGAAAAACTGTTTTTT,CASSFEGLWEKLFF
TRBJ2-1,TRBD1,NA,TRBV11-2,TGTGCCAGCAGCTCTATACAGGGGGCCGCGGGCCATGAGCAGTTCTTC,CASSSIQGAAGHEQFF
TRBJ1-1,NA,NA,TRBV4-2,TGTGCCAGCAGCCAAGATGGGGTGAACACTGAAGCTTTCTTT,CASSQDGVNTEAFF
TRBJ2-7,NA,few,TRBV18,TGTGCCAGCTCACCACTTTCTAGCGAAGCCGAGCAGTACTTC,CASSPLSSEAEQYF
TRBJ2-1,NA,few,TRBV28,TGTGCCAGCAGTTCCACGGGGACACTAGGGAGGGGGCAGCAGTTCTTC,CASSSTGTLGRGQQFF
TRBJ1-6,TRBD1,many,TRBV7-3,TGTGCCAGCAGCGTGGACAGGGTTGGGGCCCTCCACTTT,CASSVDRVGALHF
TRBJ2-2,NA,many,TRBV9,TGTGCCAGCAGCGTTTACTCAAACACCGGGGAGCTGTTTTTT,CASSVYSNTGELFF
TRBJ1-4,NA,NA,TRBV12-3/TRBV12-4,TGTGCCAGCAAAAATCCGGGGTCCGCAACTAATGAAAAACTGTTTTTT,CASKNPGSATNEKLFF
TRBJ2-1,TRBD2,NA,TRBV29-1,TGCAGCGTTGGGAAAGCGGGAGAGGGTGAGCAGTTCTTC,CSVGKAGEGEQFF
TRBJ2-2,TRBD1,NA,TRBV12-3/TRBV12-4,TGTGCCAGCGGGACGACAGGGGCGCCCACCGGGGAGCTGTTTTTT,CASGTTGAPTGELFF
TRBJ2-1,NA,NA,TRBV7-2,TGTGCCAGCAGCCTTGGAGGAGTACGCTCCTACAATGAGCAGTTCTTC,CASSLGGVRSYNEQFF
TRBJ1-2,NA,NA,TRBV6-2/TRBV6-3,TGTGCCAGCAGTTATGACATCTATGGCTACACCTTC,CASSYDIYGYTF